This T cell receptor beta chain was identified in a study of cytomegalovirus exposure and HLA in healthy donors. PCR employed 60 Vbeta and 13 Jbeta primers. Only in-frame clones appear in the TCRdb table, and some are missing; sequencing was by immunoSEQ multiplex PCR. Of 120,000 or so clones in the sample, about 72% are singletons; the top ten hold more than 15%. This CDR3 contains 17 residues. CDR1 is KGHSH and CDR2 is LQKENI in the germline V gene. V trimming: 3 bases; J trimming: 2 bases; junction bases outside the gene matches: 8. The gene calls are TRBV18 and TRBJ2-3; TRBD2 matches 10 bases. Sequencing input: PBMCs. This receptor was taken from a man aged 45-65 years in good health and CMV-seropositive. Here the CDR3 reads CASSPTRLAGATDTQYF. The CDR3 DNA is TGTGCCAGCTCACCGACCCGGCTAGCGGGGGCCACAGATACGCAGTATTTT.